The 6 T cell receptor beta chains listed next were all sequenced from one sample in a study of human T cells and chemical hapten exposure (dated by TCRdb to the early 2020s). Library preparation was by RACE. TCRdb names NextSeq 500 as the instrument used. TCRdb handled the public reads itself, with Q25 trimming in fastp and clone calling in MiXCR, and kept productive beta chains. Every CDR3 protein is listed once, alongside the most common genes and DNA of its rows. This sample gives under 450,000 distinct CDR3 sequences in total; more than 5% of them show up just once. More than 5.5% of the sample lies in the top ten. The time point label corresponds to: patch test 2, 6 weeks after DPC sensitization. Reading the label with the study, this specimen's treatment or condition is: therapeutic diphenylcyclopropenone sensitization with weekly scalp DPC. This specimen consisted of whole blood, obtained in connection with sensitization to the hapten diphenylcyclopropenone (DPC). These receptors came from a woman aged 18-29 years with alopecia areata. Some clones in this sample may be carry-over from other donors' samples.

Of note for this clonotype: This may stem from a read error, because a much larger clone lies one nucleotide away. The chain uses TRBV13 and TRBJ1-5; D is possibly TRBD1 (5 bases). The CDR3 totals 12 residues. V lost 7 bases to trimming and J lost 12 bases, with 16 bases between them. Germline values: CDR1 PRHDT, CDR2 FYEKMQ (reference sequence). The CDR3 coding sequence is TGTGCCAGCAACACCCAAGGGGAGCACCAGCATTTT. Translating gives CASNTQGEHQHF.

The rearrangement joins TRBV4-1 to TRBJ2-7; D assignment may be TRBD1 or TRBD2 (5 bases each). This CDR3 comprises 15 residues. Trimming cost V 1 base and J 3 bases, with 13 bases left between them. CDR1 and CDR2 from the germline V gene are MGHRA and YSYEKL. The CDR3 nucleotides are TGCGCCAGCAGCCAAGGTACGGGGACCGACTACGAGCAGTACTTC. This sequence encodes CASSQGTGTDYEQYF.

This chain uses TRBV7-9 with TRBJ1-2, with TRBD1 matching 7 bases. The germline CDR1 and CDR2 sequences are SEHNR and FQNEAQ (reference sequence). This CDR3 spans 13 amino acids. After removal of 1 base from V and 8 bases from J, the junction contained 4 bases not matched to a gene. CDR3 amino acids: CASSLEGGAGYTF. The CDR3 DNA sequence: TGTGCCAGCAGCTTAGAAGGGGGCGCAGGCTACACCTTC.

In its sample, this clonotype was seen many times. The chain joins TRBV6-5 to TRBJ1-1; D ambiguous. The CDR3 sequence is 14 residues long. V lost 0 bases and J lost 4, with 9 bases in between. Germline V gene sequence: CDR1 MNHEY, CDR2 SVGAGI. The CDR3: CASSYSRGGTEAFF. The DNA of the CDR3 is TGTGCCAGCAGTTACTCGCGGGGTGGCACTGAAGCTTTCTTT.

V gene TRBV3-1 combines with J gene TRBJ2-2; unclear D gene. Per the germline V gene, CDR1 is LGHDT and CDR2 is YNNKEL (reference sequence). The CDR3 spans 13 residues. The ends were cut back, 0 bases at V and 4 bases at J, with 3 bases in the middle. The CDR3 protein is CASSQDPTGELFF. CDR3 DNA sequence: TGTGCCAGCAGCCAAGATCCCACCGGGGAGCTGTTTTTT.

This clonotype was recorded at least ten times. The V gene is TRBV24-1, the J gene TRBJ1-1; TRBD1 matches at 8 bases. V shed 8 bases and J 4 bases; nucleotides not matched to a gene: 2. Germline loops: CDR1 KGHDR, CDR2 SFDVKD. This CDR3 contains 12 residues. The DNA of the CDR3 is TGTGCCACCACAGGGGGCGGCACTGAAGCTTTCTTT. This translates into CATTGGGTEAFF.